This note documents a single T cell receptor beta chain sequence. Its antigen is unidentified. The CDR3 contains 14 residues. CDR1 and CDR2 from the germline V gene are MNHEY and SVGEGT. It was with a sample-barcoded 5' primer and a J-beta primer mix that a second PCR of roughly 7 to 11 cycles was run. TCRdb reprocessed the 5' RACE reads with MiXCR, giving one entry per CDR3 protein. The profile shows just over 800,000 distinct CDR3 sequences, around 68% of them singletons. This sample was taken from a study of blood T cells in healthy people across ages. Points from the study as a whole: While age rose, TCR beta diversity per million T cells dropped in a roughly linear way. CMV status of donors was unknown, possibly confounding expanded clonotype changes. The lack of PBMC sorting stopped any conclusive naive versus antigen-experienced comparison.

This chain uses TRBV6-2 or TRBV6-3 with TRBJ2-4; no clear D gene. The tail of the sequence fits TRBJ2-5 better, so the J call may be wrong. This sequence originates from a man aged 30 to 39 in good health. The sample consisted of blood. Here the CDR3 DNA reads TGTGCCAGCACCTGCCGTCTGATTCAAGAGACCCAGTACTTC. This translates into CASTCRLIQETQYF.